This TCR beta chain was identified during a study of T cell responses to AZD1222 COVID-19 vaccine. A note on this clone: What it binds is unknown.

Here immunoSEQ multiplex PCR was the method, and the copy in TCRdb shows in-frame clones only, minus some. Seen here are around 80,000 clones, around nine tenths observed once, and the top ten hold approximately 1.3%. Regarding the study as a whole: White British ancestry dominated among donors, who included more females, and clonal diversity was possibly underestimated. Every sample of the repertoires postdated the peak T cell response.

V lost 1 base, J lost 0 bases, and 7 bases lay in between. CDR1 and CDR2 from the germline V gene are MNHNS and SASEGT. The CDR3 is made up of 15 amino acids. It was second doses at about 4 or about 12 weeks that were pooled. The V call is TRBV6-1, the J call TRBJ1-5; no firm D call. The clonotype was recovered from an adult who received the AZD1222 COVID-19 vaccine. This material consisted of peripheral blood, taken 28 days after the second AZD1222 dose. CDR3: CASSEGPNSNQPQHF. The CDR3 DNA reads as TGTGCCAGCAGTGAAGGACCGAATAGCAATCAGCCCCAGCATTTT.